This entry lists 28 T cell receptor beta chains sequenced from one sample in a study of radiotherapy plus CTLA-4 blockade in lung cancer. Profiled with immunoSEQ multiplex PCR; TCRdb holds only in-frame clones, not every one. The sample holds approximately 45,000 clones; 50% to 70% are singletons and the top ten take about a fifth. The material was peripheral blood, obtained from a patient treated with radiotherapy plus ipilimumab. The receptor source for this set is a human donor with non-small cell lung cancer who had a partial response to radiotherapy plus ipilimumab.

The V gene is TRBV7-2, the J gene TRBJ1-3; D call uncertain. The CDR3 runs 13 residues. The V end lost 4 bases, the J end lost 0 bases, and 4 bases lay between the germline ends. Germline lookup yields CDR1 SGHTA and CDR2 FQGNSA. The DNA for the CDR3 is TGTGCCAGCAGCTCAATCTCTGGAAACACCATATATTTT. Residues: CASSSISGNTIYF.

The chain couples TRBV6-5 to TRBJ2-1; TRBD2 agrees at 12 bases. The length of the CDR3 is 13 residues. J lost 7 bases, V lost 6 bases, and 1 base had no gene match. CDR1 is MNHEY, CDR2 SVGAGI, per germline. CDR3 nucleotide sequence: TGTGCCAGCAGCGGGACTAGCGGGAATGAGCAGTTCTTC. Encoded protein: CASSGTSGNEQFF.

CDR3 region: CASSLQDRTSYEQYF. Written as DNA, the CDR3 is TGTGCCAGCAGCTTACAAGACAGGACCTCCTACGAGCAGTACTTC. The rearrangement joins TRBV7-8 to TRBJ2-7, with TRBD1 as a possible D gene (6 bases). The CDR3 is 15 amino acids. V gave up 2 bases and J gave up 0 bases, with 11 bases separating them. The V gene's germline CDR1 is SGHVS and CDR2 FQNEAQ.

The J gene is TRBJ2-5, the V gene TRBV30; 13 nucleotides match TRBD2. This CDR3 is 16 amino acids long. The germline gives CDR1 GTSNPN, CDR2 SVGIG (reference sequence). The junction had 6 bases not matched to a gene; V was cut back by 0 bases and J by 5 bases. The CDR3 coding sequence is TGTGCCTGGAGTGTTAGGACTAGCGGGAGAAGGGAGACCCAGTACTTC. Translated, it gives CAWSVRTSGRRETQYF.

The gene calls are TRBV7-2 and TRBJ2-7; 7 bases fit TRBD1. The germline V gene encodes CDR1 SGHTA and CDR2 FQGNSA. The CDR3 has 14 residues. Losses at the gene ends were 7 bases for V and 2 bases for J; bases not matched to a gene: 8. The CDR3 DNA sequence: TGTGCCAGCACCGAAACAGGGGTAACCTACGAGCAGTACTTC. It is translated as CASTETGVTYEQYF.

The rearrangement uses TRBV6-6 and TRBJ2-1; 7 positions match TRBD2. The CDR3 consists of 13 residues. V lost 6 bases and J lost 5; bases outside the gene matches: 4. The germline gives CDR1 MNHNY, CDR2 SVGAGI (reference sequence). The CDR3 DNA reads as TGTGCCAGCAGGCCTCTAGCGGACAATGAGCAGTTCTTC. Translated, it gives CASRPLADNEQFF.

This sequence joins TRBV7-2 and TRBJ1-5; no clear D gene. Germline CDR1 reads SGHTA; CDR2 reads FQGNSA. This CDR3 is built from 13 residues. V lost 0 bases, J lost 7 bases, and 7 bases lay in between. The CDR3 region has the DNA TGTGCCAGCAGCTTAGCTCTAGGACAGCCCCAGCATTTT. This gives the protein CASSLALGQPQHF.

The chain joins TRBV25-1 to TRBJ1-1; D unresolved. Per germline, CDR1 MGHDK and CDR2 SYGVNS. Trimming stripped 5 bases from V and 1 base from J, with 5 bases between. The CDR3 length is 12 residues. In nucleotides, the CDR3 is TGTGCCAGCAGTTCAGGGAACACTGAAGCTTTCTTT. It yields the protein CASSSGNTEAFF.

The rearrangement links TRBV11-2 to TRBJ2-5; TRBD1 agrees at 11 bases. Germline lookup yields CDR1 SGHAT and CDR2 FQNNGV. Trimming at V came to 4 bases and at J to 7 bases, leaving 2 bases not matched to a gene. CDR3 size: 13 residues. DNA for the CDR3: TGTGCCAGCAGCTCGGGACAGGGGGGGACCCAGTACTTC. It is translated as CASSSGQGGTQYF.

This clone appeared a few times. V usage is TRBV6-5 and J usage is TRBJ2-3; TRBD2 agrees at 10 bases. The CDR3 runs 15 residues. Germline V gene data show CDR1 as MNHEY and CDR2 as SVGAGI. Losses at the gene ends were 2 bases for V and 1 base for J; bases not matched to a gene: 0. The CDR3 sequence is CASSYLAGGTDTQYF. The CDR3 DNA reads as TGTGCCAGCAGTTACCTAGCGGGGGGCACAGATACGCAGTATTTT.

V usage is TRBV7-2 and J usage is TRBJ2-7; TRBD2 is a possible D gene (6 bases). V gave up 2 bases and J gave up 7 bases, with 12 bases separating them. The CDR3 extends over 13 amino acids. The germline gives CDR1 SGHTA, CDR2 FQGNSA. This CDR3 reads CASSLRRAGEQYF. CDR3 nucleotide sequence: TGTGCCAGCAGCTTAAGGAGGGCGGGGGAGCAGTACTTC. Looking up the rest from reference TRBV7-2 and TRBJ2-7 gives the full variable domain: GAGVSQSPSNKVTEKGKDVELRCDPISGHTALYWYRQSLGQGLEFLIYFQGNSAPDKSGLPSDRFSAERTGGSVSTLTIQRTQQEDSAVYLCASSLRRAGEQYFGPGTRLTVT.

The chain is built from TRBV13 and TRBJ2-7, with 9 positions matching TRBD2. The CDR3 is 15 residues long. The junction had 7 bases not matched to a gene; V was cut back by 5 bases and J by 2 bases. From germline, CDR1 is PRHDT and CDR2 FYEKMQ (reference sequence). DNA for the CDR3: TGTGCCAGCAGCGATAGCGGGAGTAACACCTACGAGCAGTACTTC. As protein: CASSDSGSNTYEQYF.

This chain connects TRBV7-9 to TRBJ1-2; 7 bases fit TRBD1. Looked up from germline, CDR1 is SEHNR and CDR2 is FQNEAQ (reference sequence). CDR3 length: 14 amino acids. With V trimmed by 8 bases and J by 7 bases, 13 bases remained unmatched. The CDR3 DNA sequence: TGTGCCAGCTCTGGCCTCGACAGGGTAGGTGGCTACACCTTC. Translated, it gives CASSGLDRVGGYTF.

The J gene is TRBJ2-7, the V gene TRBV6-5, with 7 bases identical to TRBD1. The CDR3 covers 13 residues. Germline values: CDR1 MNHEY, CDR2 SVGAGI. V gave up 5 bases and J gave up 3 bases; unmatched junction bases: 4. CDR3 sequence: CASSRQGYYEQYF. The CDR3 DNA sequence: TGTGCCAGCAGTCGACAGGGATACTACGAGCAGTACTTC.

The sample holds a few counts of this clone. CDR3 in amino acids: CASSKNGGENTGELFF. The CDR3 nucleotides are TGCGCCAGCAGCAAAAACGGGGGGGAGAACACCGGGGAGCTGTTTTTT. The rearrangement joins TRBV5-1 to TRBJ2-2, with TRBD2 matching over 8 bases. With V trimmed by 4 bases and J by 1 base, 6 bases remained unmatched. CDR1 and CDR2 (germline): SGHRS, YFSETQ. This CDR3 is built from 16 residues.

This clone came up a few times. The chain couples TRBV27 to TRBJ2-1, with TRBD2 matching 11 bases. Germline V gene sequence: CDR1 MNHEY, CDR2 SMNVEV (reference sequence). Unmatched junction bases numbered 4, after V lost 2 bases and J lost 7 bases. The CDR3 has 15 residues. Written as DNA, the CDR3 is TGTGCCAGCAGTTTAGCGGCTAGCGGGAGGAATGAGCAGTTCTTC. Translated, it gives CASSLAASGRNEQFF.

This sequence joins TRBV27 and TRBJ1-2, with 8 bases lining up with TRBD1. V gave up 3 bases and J gave up 8 bases; unmatched junction bases: 8. The V gene's germline CDR1 is MNHEY and CDR2 SMNVEV (reference sequence). The CDR3 is 14 residues long. The CDR3 is CASSFHDRGEGYTF. DNA of the CDR3: TGTGCCAGCAGTTTCCACGACAGGGGAGAGGGCTACACCTTC.

The CDR3 bases are TGTGCCAGCTCACCACAGACAGGAGCGACGGCCTATGGCTACACCTTC. As protein: CASSPQTGATAYGYTF. This chain connects TRBV18 to TRBJ1-2; weak D call: TRBD1 (6 bases). From germline, CDR1 is KGHSH and CDR2 LQKENI. The V gene lost 1 base and the J gene lost 4 bases, with 16 bases spanning the gap. The CDR3 contains 16 residues.

This chain connects TRBV30 to TRBJ2-7, with a weak D call TRBD2 (6 bases). CDR3 length: 13 residues. V lost 2 bases to trimming and J lost 4 bases, with 12 bases between them. CDR1 GTSNPN and CDR2 SVGIG come from the germline V gene (reference sequence). The CDR3, as DNA: TGTGCCTGGAGTATTGGGAGGAGATACGAGCAGTACTTC. This translates into CAWSIGRRYEQYF.

Concerning this clone itself: The sample contains more than one DNA sequence encoding this CDR3. The gene calls are TRBV5-1 and TRBJ2-5; D might be TRBD2 (5 bases). V lost 0 bases and J 4 bases, leaving 22 bases between the germline ends. Germline V gives CDR1 SGHRS, CDR2 YFSETQ. The CDR3 covers 18 residues. The CDR3 DNA follows: TGCGCCAGCAGCTTGGCGAGGGCAGGTTGGGAAGTAGGAGAGACCCAGTACTTC. Translating gives CASSLARAGWEVGETQYF. The complete variable domain, with remaining parts taken from reference TRBV5-1 and TRBJ2-5, reads KAGVTQTPRYLIKTRGQQVTLSCSPISGHRSVSWYQQTPGQGLQFLFEYFSETQRNKGNFPGRFSGRQFSNSRSEMNVSTLELGDSALYLCASSLARAGWEVGETQYFGPGTRLLVL.

To note about this clone: A junction boundary mismatches the germline segment, possibly from a read error. Other DNA sequences in the same sample also yield this CDR3. V usage is TRBV6-1 and J usage is TRBJ2-7, with D uncertain. The V gene's germline CDR1 is MNHNS and CDR2 SASEGT. The CDR3 loop spans 14 amino acids. In DNA form, the CDR3 reads TGCGCCAGCCGCAAGCCCACCCCGCCCTACGAGCAGTACTTC. Its protein product is CASRKPTPPYEQYF.

CDR3 loop: CASSLFASGRGEQYF. The CDR3 coding sequence is TGTGCCAGCAGCTTATTCGCTAGCGGGAGGGGGGAGCAGTACTTC. The chain uses TRBV7-2 and TRBJ2-7; TRBD2 matches at 12 bases. This CDR3 contains 15 residues. J lost 7 bases, V lost 2 bases, and 6 bases had no gene match. Germline CDR1 is SGHTA and CDR2 is FQGNSA. The complete variable domain, with remaining parts taken from reference TRBV7-2 and TRBJ2-7, reads GAGVSQSPSNKVTEKGKDVELRCDPISGHTALYWYRQSLGQGLEFLIYFQGNSAPDKSGLPSDRFSAERTGGSVSTLTIQRTQQEDSAVYLCASSLFASGRGEQYFGPGTRLTVT.

This clone has a single count. This rearrangement joins TRBV5-8 to TRBJ2-5; possible D gene TRBD2, 5 bases. The J call is uncertain, as TRBJ2-7 better fits the DNA end. CDR3 length: 16 residues. CDR1 is SGHTS, CDR2 YDEGEE, per germline. CDR3 residues: CASSRFSGGILYEQYF. Here the CDR3 DNA reads TGTGCCAGCAGCCGTTTCAGCGGTGGCATACTCTACGAGCAGTACTTC.

The chain joins TRBV29-1 to TRBJ1-2; D ambiguous. Germline CDR1 reads SQVTM; CDR2 reads ANQGSEA. The CDR3 length is 13 residues. V was pared by 3 bases and J by 3 bases, with 11 bases between. DNA of the CDR3: TGCAGCGTTGATGCGACCGGGGACTATGGCTACACCTTC. It translates to CSVDATGDYGYTF.

This clone was counted a few times. The J gene is TRBJ2-5, the V gene TRBV5-4; the D gene is possibly TRBD2 (5 bases). The germline gives CDR1 SGHNT, CDR2 YYREEE (reference sequence). The CDR3 has 13 residues. The V and J ends lost 4 bases and 11 bases respectively, with 18 bases between them. The CDR3 reads CASSPGSLVEQYF. In nucleotides, the CDR3 is TGTGCCAGCAGCCCGGGGTCCCTTGTAGAGCAGTACTTC.

The chain has TRBV7-3 and TRBJ2-5; 8 bases map to TRBD2. Germline loops: CDR1 SGHTA, CDR2 FQGTGA. After removal of 5 bases from V and 5 bases from J, the junction contained 10 bases not matched to a gene. There are 15 residues in the CDR3. The CDR3 coding sequence is TGTGCCAGCAGCCAAACGGGAGGGTATGCGGAGACCCAGTACTTC. Translated: CASSQTGGYAETQYF.

This clone was counted only a few times. This sequence joins TRBV6-5 and TRBJ2-7, with D possibly being TRBD1 (6 bases). V gave up 5 bases and J gave up 6 bases, with 17 bases separating them. The germline V gene has CDR1 MNHEY and CDR2 SVGAGI. The CDR3 has 14 amino acids. The CDR3 spells CASSEFVGALEQYF. CDR3 in DNA: TGTGCCAGCAGTGAGTTCGTGGGGGCTCTCGAGCAGTACTTC.

This chain connects TRBV19 to TRBJ1-1, with D perhaps TRBD1 (5 bases). The V and J ends lost 7 bases and 1 base respectively, with 16 bases between them. This CDR3 is 15 amino acids long. Germline V lookup: CDR1 LNHDA, CDR2 SQIVND (reference sequence). This CDR3 is CASTARAWGNTEAFF. The CDR3 DNA reads TGTGCCAGTACAGCCAGGGCTTGGGGGAACACTGAAGCTTTCTTT. Using reference TRBV19 and TRBJ1-1 for the parts outside the CDR3, the full variable domain is DGGITQSPKYLFRKEGQNVTLSCEQNLNHDAMYWYRQDPGQGLRLIYYSQIVNDFQKGDIAEGYSVSREKKESFPLTVTSAQKNPTAFYLCASTARAWGNTEAFFGQGTRLTVV.